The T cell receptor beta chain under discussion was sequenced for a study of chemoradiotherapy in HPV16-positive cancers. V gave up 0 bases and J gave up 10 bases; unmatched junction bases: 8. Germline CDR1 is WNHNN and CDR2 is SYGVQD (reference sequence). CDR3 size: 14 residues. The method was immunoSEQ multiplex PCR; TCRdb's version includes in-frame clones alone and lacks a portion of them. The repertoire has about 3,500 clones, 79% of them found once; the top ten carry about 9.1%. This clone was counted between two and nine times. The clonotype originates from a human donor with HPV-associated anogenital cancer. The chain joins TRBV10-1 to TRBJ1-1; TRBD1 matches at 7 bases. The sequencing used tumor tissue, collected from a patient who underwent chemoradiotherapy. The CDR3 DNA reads TGCGCCAGCAGTGAGTCCCTCCAGGGGGGCAGAGCTTTCTTT. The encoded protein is CASSESLQGGRAFF.